One sample yielded the 17 T cell receptor beta chains listed below, sequenced in a study of blood T cell repertoires in COVID-19. Assay used: immunoSEQ multiplex PCR; TCRdb lists only in-frame clones, some missing. The sample contains about 30,000 clones, 90% of which appear only once. The sequenced material came from peripheral blood. The origin of the receptors is a man aged 55 to 70 with active or convalescent COVID-19.

The rearrangement uses TRBV5-1 and TRBJ2-2; 7 bases line up with TRBD1. The CDR3 covers 15 residues. Trimming removed 2 bases from V and 2 bases from J; junction bases left unmatched: 3. The germline V gene has CDR1 SGHRS and CDR2 YFSETQ. CDR3 coding DNA: TGCGCCAGCAGCTTACAGGGGACCAACACCGGGGAGCTGTTTTTT. This codes for CASSLQGTNTGELFF.

V is TRBV30 and J is TRBJ2-7; 7 bases fit TRBD1. This CDR3 has 14 residues. Per the germline V gene, CDR1 is GTSNPN and CDR2 is SVGIG (reference sequence). J was trimmed by 2 bases and V by 1 base; bases with no gene match: 5. The CDR3: CAWSGRGQPYEQYF. For the CDR3, the DNA is TGTGCCTGGAGTGGAAGGGGGCAGCCCTACGAGCAGTACTTC.

The V gene is TRBV5-6, the J gene TRBJ2-1; the D gene is possibly TRBD2 (6 bases). The ends were cut back, 4 bases at V and 9 bases at J, with 17 bases in the middle. Germline CDR1 and CDR2: SGHDT and YYEEEE. This CDR3 has 14 residues. The CDR3, as DNA: TGTGCCAGCAGCCCCGGGACTGGACAACGTGAGCAGTTCTTC. Residues: CASSPGTGQREQFF.

This clone was detected many times. The rearrangement links TRBV5-8 to TRBJ2-2, with TRBD1 matching 7 bases. The CDR3 covers 16 residues. CDR1 and CDR2 from the germline V gene are SGHTS and YDEGEE. Germline trimming cut 3 bases from V and 5 bases from J; bases unmatched to any gene: 10. CDR3 nucleotides: TGTGCCAGCAGCTCGTTCACAGGGGCCGCTACCGGGGAGCTGTTTTTT. Protein sequence: CASSSFTGAATGELFF.

This clone was observed a handful of times. The rearrangement joins TRBV21-1 to TRBJ1-5. TRBV21-1 is designated a pseudogene. The CDR3 sequence is 14 residues long. CDR3 nucleotides: TGTGCCCCTCCGCGGGGGCAGGCCAATCAGCCCCAGCATTTT. It translates to CAPPRGQANQPQHF.

This chain links TRBV27 with TRBJ2-3, with unresolved D. Trimming left V 2 bases short and J 2 bases short, with 11 bases between. Germline CDR1 is MNHEY and CDR2 is SMNVEV (reference sequence). The CDR3 length is 15 residues. CDR3 in amino acids: CASSLPGRFTDTQYF. The CDR3, as DNA: TGTGCCAGCAGTTTACCCGGTCGATTCACAGATACGCAGTATTTT.

This clone has a handful of counts. The rearrangement links TRBV9 to TRBJ2-5; 11 bases fit TRBD2. Trimming removed 6 bases from V and 3 bases from J; junction bases left unmatched: 1. From germline, CDR1 is SGDLS and CDR2 YYNGEE. The CDR3 runs to 13 residues. CDR3 nucleotide sequence: TGTGCCAGCATGGGACTAGCGGAAGAGACCCAGTACTTC. Translating it yields CASMGLAEETQYF.

The chain joins TRBV6-5 to TRBJ1-2; D remains ambiguous. Trimming pared 6 bases from V and 2 bases from J, leaving 13 bases between. The CDR3 runs to 14 residues. Looked up from germline, CDR1 is MNHEY and CDR2 is SVGAGI. DNA of the CDR3: TGTGCCAGCAGAATCGGGGATCAGAACTATGGCTACACCTTC. Its protein product is CASRIGDQNYGYTF.

The chain combines TRBV30 with TRBJ2-1; D unresolved. Germline-derived CDR1 and CDR2 are GTSNPN and SVGIG (reference sequence). V was pared by 2 bases and J by 3 bases, with 5 bases between. The CDR3 runs 12 residues. The chain's CDR3 is CAWSPNYNEQFF. CDR3 nucleotides: TGTGCCTGGAGTCCAAACTACAATGAGCAGTTCTTC.

The CDR3 reads CASSVGRTSGAYEQYF. CDR3 nucleotides: TGTGCCAGCAGCGTAGGACGGACTAGCGGAGCCTACGAGCAGTACTTC. The genes are TRBV9 and TRBJ2-7; 10 bases line up with TRBD2. The CDR3 is 16 residues long. Trimming cost V 0 bases and J 2 bases; bases outside gene matches: 5. Germline CDR1 SGDLS, CDR2 YYNGEE.

This clone was picked up a small number of times. The chain carries TRBV13 and TRBJ1-5, with TRBD1 matching 7 bases. CDR1 PRHDT and CDR2 FYEKMQ come from the germline V gene (reference sequence). This CDR3 contains 16 residues. Trimming cost V 5 bases and J 0 bases; bases outside gene matches: 7. CDR3 coding DNA: TGTGCCAGCAGCACCTGGGACAGCCCTAGCAATCAGCCCCAGCATTTT. Translated: CASSTWDSPSNQPQHF. Supplemented by reference TRBV13 and TRBJ1-5, the full variable domain reads AAGVIQSPRHLIKEKRETATLKCYPIPRHDTVYWYQQGPGQDPQFLISFYEKMQSDKGSIPDRFSAQQFSDYHSELNMSSLELGDSALYFCASSTWDSPSNQPQHFGDGTRLSIL.

This chain uses TRBV7-2 with TRBJ2-7; 8 nucleotides line up with TRBD2. CDR1 is SGHTA, CDR2 FQGNSA, per germline. The CDR3 sequence is 15 residues long. V lost 0 bases and J lost 1; bases outside the gene matches: 2. DNA for the CDR3: TGTGCCAGCAGCTTAGCTAGCGGGAAATCCTACGAGCAGTACTTC. Translation gives CASSLASGKSYEQYF.

The chain uses TRBV18 and TRBJ1-2; TRBD1 matches at 9 bases. The CDR3 is 14 amino acids. J was trimmed by 7 bases and V by 4 bases; bases with no gene match: 7. Per the germline V gene, CDR1 is KGHSH and CDR2 is LQKENI. CDR3 amino acids: CASSLLQGQGGYTF. The CDR3 bases are TGTGCCAGCTCACTTTTACAGGGACAGGGTGGCTACACCTTC. Together with reference TRBV18 and TRBJ1-2, the CDR3 gives the full variable domain: NAGVMQNPRHLVRRRGQEARLRCSPMKGHSHVYWYRQLPEEGLKFMVYLQKENIIDESGMPKERFSAEFPKEGPSILRIQQVVRGDSAAYFCASSLLQGQGGYTFGSGTRLTVV.

A single count supports this clone. The chain carries TRBV9 and TRBJ2-7; 8 positions match TRBD1. The V gene's germline CDR1 is SGDLS and CDR2 YYNGEE. V dropped 3 bases and J dropped 3; count of bases not matched to a gene: 5. CDR3 length: 14 amino acids. The CDR3 reads CASSANTGGYEQYF. The DNA for the CDR3 is TGTGCCAGCAGCGCCAATACAGGGGGCTACGAGCAGTACTTC.

This chain links TRBV25-1 with TRBJ2-1; a possible D gene is TRBD2 (6 bases). Trimming removed 3 bases from V and 7 bases from J, with 22 bases in between. This CDR3 region has 17 residues. Germline values: CDR1 MGHDK, CDR2 SYGVNS. The CDR3 region has the DNA TGTGCCAGCAGTGACTCCTCTCCGGGAGCCCGGGTAAATGAGCAGTTCTTC. This encodes CASSDSSPGARVNEQFF. The complete variable domain, with remaining parts taken from reference TRBV25-1 and TRBJ2-1, reads EADIYQTPRYLVIGTGKKITLECSQTMGHDKMYWYQQDPGMELHLIHYSYGVNSTEKGDLSSESTVSRIRTEHFPLTLESARPSHTSQYLCASSDSSPGARVNEQFFGPGTRLTVL.

This clone was recorded only once. The rearrangement uses TRBV19 and TRBJ1-5; TRBD1 matches at 8 bases. The CDR3 length is 14 residues. The J segment lost 7 bases and the V segment lost 4 bases, leaving 6 bases of the junction unmatched. Per germline, CDR1 LNHDA and CDR2 SQIVND (reference sequence). The CDR3 DNA is TGTGCCAGTAGTAGGGGCAGGGGGCTACAGCCCCAGCATTTT. It specifies CASSRGRGLQPQHF.

The chain is built from TRBV27 and TRBJ2-1, with TRBD1 matching 7 bases. This CDR3 comprises 14 residues. Germline lookup yields CDR1 MNHEY and CDR2 SMNVEV (reference sequence). With 4 bases clipped from V and 0 bases from J, the junction kept 0 bases outside the gene matches. The CDR3 reads CASSWDSSYNEQFF. CDR3 coding DNA: TGTGCCAGCAGTTGGGACAGCTCCTACAATGAGCAGTTCTTC.